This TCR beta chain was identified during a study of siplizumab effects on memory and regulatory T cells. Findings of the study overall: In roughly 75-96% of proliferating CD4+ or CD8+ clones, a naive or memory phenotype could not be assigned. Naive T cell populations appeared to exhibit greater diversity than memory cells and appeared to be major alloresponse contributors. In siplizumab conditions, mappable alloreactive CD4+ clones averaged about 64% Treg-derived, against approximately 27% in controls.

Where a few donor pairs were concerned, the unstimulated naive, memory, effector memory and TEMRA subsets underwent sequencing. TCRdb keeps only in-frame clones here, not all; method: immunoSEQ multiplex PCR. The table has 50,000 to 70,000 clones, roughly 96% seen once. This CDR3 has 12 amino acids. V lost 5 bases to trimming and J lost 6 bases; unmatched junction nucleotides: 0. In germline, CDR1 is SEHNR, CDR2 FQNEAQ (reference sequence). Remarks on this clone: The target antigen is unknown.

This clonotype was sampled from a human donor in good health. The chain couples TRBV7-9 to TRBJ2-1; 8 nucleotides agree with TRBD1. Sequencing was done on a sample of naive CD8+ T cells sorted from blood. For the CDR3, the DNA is TGTGCCAGCAGCGGACAGGGCAATGAGCAGTTCTTC. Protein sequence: CASSGQGNEQFF.